The 18 T cell receptor beta chains presented below share a single source sample, sequenced in a study of human T cells and chemical hapten exposure. From the RACE reads, TCRdb called clonotypes with MiXCR, one entry per CDR3 protein. Among approximately 44,000 distinct CDR3 sequences listed, around 4.5% were seen once. The time point denotes: healthy volunteer bleed at 2 weeks. The starting material, unfractionated whole blood, was used for total RNA extraction. Sequencing input: whole blood. The receptors derive from a human donor in good health. Some clones in this sample may be carry-over from other donors' samples.

The rearrangement links TRBV9 to TRBJ2-3; D might be TRBD2 (5 bases). The V and J ends lost 0 bases and 6 bases respectively, with 17 bases between them. Germline V gene sequence: CDR1 SGDLS, CDR2 YYNGEE. This CDR3 contains 16 residues. CDR3: CASSVAPLALRDTQYF. The DNA for the CDR3 is TGTGCCAGCAGCGTAGCTCCGCTAGCTCTGAGGGATACGCAGTATTTT. Variable domain in full (rest from reference TRBV9 and TRBJ2-3): DSGVTQTPKHLITATGQRVTLRCSPRSGDLSVYWYQQSLDQGLQFLIQYYNGEERAKGNILERFSAQQFPDLHSELNLSSLELGDSALYFCASSVAPLALRDTQYFGPGTRLTVL.

In its sample, this clonotype was seen many times. The rearrangement uses TRBV20-1 and TRBJ1-5; D is ambiguous. With 1 base removed from V and 0 bases from J, the gap between germline ends came to 4 bases. The length of the CDR3 is 13 residues. Germline values: CDR1 DFQATT, CDR2 SNEGSKA (reference sequence). The CDR3 sequence: CSARGRSNQPQHF. In nucleotides, the CDR3 is TGCAGTGCTAGAGGGCGTAGCAATCAGCCCCAGCATTTT.

Many counts were recorded for this clonotype. The V call is TRBV7-6, the J call TRBJ1-5; no definite D call. The V end lost 5 bases, the J end lost 11 bases, and 19 bases lay between the germline ends. The V gene's germline CDR1 is SGHVS and CDR2 FNYEAQ. The CDR3 consists of 14 residues. In nucleotides, the CDR3 is TGTGCCAGCAGCGGTGAGGCCAGTTTATGGTCCCAGCATTTT. The encoded protein is CASSGEASLWSQHF.

The table lists this clonotype with many counts. The chain couples TRBV28 to TRBJ1-1; D is perhaps TRBD1 (5 bases). Germline V gene sequence: CDR1 MDHEN, CDR2 SYDVKM. CDR3 length: 12 residues. V was clipped by 3 bases and J by 9 bases, with 11 bases between them. CDR3 sequence (DNA): TGTGCCAGCAGTTTCCCTACGGGGCAAGCTTTCTTT. Translated, it gives CASSFPTGQAFF.

This CDR3 is CASSYSGRTEKLFF. CDR3 nucleotide sequence: TGTGCCAGCAGTTACTCAGGAAGGACTGAAAAACTGTTTTTT. This sequence joins TRBV6-5 and TRBJ1-4, with unresolved D. V was clipped by 0 bases and J by 7 bases, with 9 bases between them. The CDR3 consists of 14 residues. CDR1 is MNHEY, CDR2 SVGAGI, per germline.

This chain joins TRBV6-2 or TRBV6-3 and TRBJ2-1, with 11 bases matching TRBD2. Germline V gene sequence: CDR1 MNHEY, CDR2 SVGEGT. CDR3 length equals 20 residues. V lost 6 bases and J lost 0; bases outside the gene matches: 16. CDR3: CASSFAPGLAVLFSYNEQFF. CDR3 bases: TGTGCCAGCAGCTTTGCCCCGGGACTAGCGGTTCTTTTCTCCTACAATGAGCAGTTCTTC.

The chain joins TRBV28 to TRBJ2-6, with TRBD1 matching 7 bases. Germline CDR1 is MDHEN and CDR2 is SYDVKM. The trim removed 7 bases at V and 2 bases at J, leaving 8 bases unmatched. This CDR3 comprises 16 residues. The CDR3 nucleotides read TGTGCCAGCACAAACAGGGGTGAGGCTGGGGCCAACGTCCTGACTTTC. It codes for CASTNRGEAGANVLTF.

The gene calls are TRBV5-4 and TRBJ2-5; D tentatively fits TRBD1 or TRBD2 (6 bases each). This CDR3 region has 15 residues. Germline lookup yields CDR1 SGHNT and CDR2 YYREEE (reference sequence). Between the trimmed V and J ends, which lost 3 bases and 2 bases, there was a span of 14 bases. The CDR3 reads CASSWTTGRQETQYF. DNA of the CDR3: TGTGCCAGCAGCTGGACAACAGGGAGGCAAGAGACCCAGTACTTC.

In its sample, this clonotype was seen many times. The rearrangement joins TRBV6-5 to TRBJ2-4; perhaps TRBD2 as D (5 bases). V lost 7 bases, J lost 8 bases, and 21 bases lay in between. This CDR3 is 15 amino acids long. The V gene's germline CDR1 is MNHEY and CDR2 SVGAGI. CDR3 amino acids: CASTPDWRSTDIQYF. In DNA form, the CDR3 reads TGTGCCAGCACCCCCGACTGGAGGAGTACGGACATTCAGTACTTC.

V usage is TRBV19 and J usage is TRBJ1-5; D is possibly TRBD1 (6 bases). Per germline, CDR1 LNHDA and CDR2 SQIVND (reference sequence). V lost 5 bases and J 2 bases, leaving 13 bases between the germline ends. The CDR3 is made up of 15 amino acids. CDR3 DNA: TGTGCCAGTAGTGCCCTACAGGGACGCAATCAGCCCCAGCATTTT. It encodes CASSALQGRNQPQHF.

This clonotype was detected many times. The gene calls are TRBV27 and TRBJ2-3; 10 positions match TRBD1. V shed 4 bases and J 2 bases; nucleotides not matched to a gene: 6. Germline assignment: CDR1 MNHEY and CDR2 SMNVEV (reference sequence). CDR3 length equals 16 residues. The CDR3: CASSYGTGVFTDTQYF. The CDR3 nucleotides read TGTGCCAGCAGTTACGGGACAGGGGTTTTCACAGATACGCAGTATTTT.

This clonotype occurred many times. The chain has TRBV28 and TRBJ2-7; 8 bases line up with TRBD2. There are 15 residues in the CDR3. Germline CDR1 reads MDHEN; CDR2 reads SYDVKM. V dropped 4 bases and J dropped 4; count of bases not matched to a gene: 9. Here the CDR3 reads CASSSSREDLYEQYF. CDR3 in DNA: TGTGCCAGCAGTTCCTCGCGGGAGGACTTATACGAGCAGTACTTC.

The table lists this clonotype with many counts. In DNA form, the CDR3 reads TGTGCCAGCAGGGGGACTAGCGTTTCCGAGCAGTACTTC. Protein: CASRGTSVSEQYF. This rearrangement joins TRBV12-3 or TRBV12-4 to TRBJ2-7, with TRBD2 matching over 10 bases. The CDR3 runs 13 residues. V trimming: 6 bases; J trimming: 6 bases; junction bases outside the gene matches: 5.

This chain uses TRBV28 with TRBJ1-2, with 10 bases fitting TRBD1. V was pared by 6 bases and J by 7 bases, with 8 bases of the junction left unmatched. CDR3 size: 14 residues. Germline CDR1 is MDHEN and CDR2 is SYDVKM. The CDR3 region has the DNA TGTGCCAGCAGCCGGGACAGGGGAGGGGGTGGCTACACCTTC. This gives the protein CASSRDRGGGGYTF.

This clonotype was counted at least ten times. This chain uses TRBV28 with TRBJ1-2; 7 bases align to TRBD1. The J segment lost 5 bases and the V segment lost 5 bases, leaving 11 bases of the junction unmatched. The CDR3 runs 15 residues. Germline lookup yields CDR1 MDHEN and CDR2 SYDVKM. The chain's CDR3 is CASSPTPGQLYGYTF. The CDR3 DNA sequence: TGTGCCAGCAGTCCCACCCCGGGACAGCTATATGGCTACACCTTC.

This clonotype was seen ten or more times. This chain connects TRBV12-3 or TRBV12-4 to TRBJ1-2, with D uncertain. The length of the CDR3 is 13 residues. The V gene lost 2 bases and the J gene lost 2 bases, with 6 bases spanning the gap. In DNA form, the CDR3 reads TGTGCCAGCAGTTTAAGAGGGAACTATGGCTACACCTTC. The encoded protein is CASSLRGNYGYTF.

This clonotype was detected many times. V gene TRBV2 combines with J gene TRBJ2-3, with no clear D. Trimming pared 8 bases from V and 2 bases from J, leaving 11 bases between. This CDR3 spans 13 amino acids. In germline, CDR1 is SNHLY, CDR2 FYNNEI. The CDR3 spells CASQALFTDTQYF. CDR3 nucleotide sequence: TGTGCCAGCCAGGCCCTGTTCACAGATACGCAGTATTTT.

This clonotype was counted many times. This chain links TRBV4-1 with TRBJ1-2; 10 bases line up with TRBD1. This CDR3 is built from 16 residues. Unmatched junction bases numbered 12, after V lost 4 bases and J lost 7 bases. In germline, CDR1 is MGHRA, CDR2 YSYEKL. CDR3 region: CASSLFGQGVGGGYTF. DNA for the CDR3: TGCGCCAGCAGCCTTTTCGGACAGGGGGTAGGAGGTGGCTACACCTTC.